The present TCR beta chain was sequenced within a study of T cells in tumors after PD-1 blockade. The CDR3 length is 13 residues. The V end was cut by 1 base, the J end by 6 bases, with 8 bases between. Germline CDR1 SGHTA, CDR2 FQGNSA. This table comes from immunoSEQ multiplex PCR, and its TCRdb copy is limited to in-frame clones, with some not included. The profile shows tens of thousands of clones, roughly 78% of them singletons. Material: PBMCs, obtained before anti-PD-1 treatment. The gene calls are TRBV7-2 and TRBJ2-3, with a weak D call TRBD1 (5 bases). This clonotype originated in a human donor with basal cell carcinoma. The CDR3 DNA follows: TGTGCCAGCAGCTTAGGACAGAAGGATACGCAGTATTTT. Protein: CASSLGQKDTQYF.